This paragraph covers one T cell receptor beta chain sequence. What it binds is unknown. This sample was included in a study of vaccination and CD4 T cells after COVID-19. Study-wide background: Post-COVID sampling occurred a median 101 days after diagnosis (range 35 to 161). The stimulating agents, overlapping spike peptides, came from SARS-CoV-2, HCoV-NL63, HCoV-OC43 and HCoV-229E.

CD4+ T cells that had been cultured provided DNA sequenced with the Oncomine TCR Beta short-read assay. One entry per CDR3 protein, called by TCRdb with MiXCR from the PCR reads. The sample holds over 10,000 distinct CDR3 sequences, around 76% seen once. The CDR3 has 12 residues. J was trimmed by 8 bases and V by 11 bases; bases with no gene match: 9. From germline, CDR1 is LNHNV and CDR2 YYDKDF (reference sequence). Treatment: approximately 11-day PBMC culture with coronavirus spike peptide pools or control peptides (ViraFEST assay). Positive PCR dates spanned March to December 2020, predating US Alpha, Beta and Delta variants.

Material: CD4+ T cells from blood, cultured in vitro. The sequence derives from a human donor who had recovered from COVID-19. The chain combines TRBV15 with TRBJ2-1; the match to TRBD2 covers 7 bases. CDR3: CASRLAGDEQFF. The CDR3 bases are TGTGCCTCCCGCCTTGCGGGAGATGAGCAGTTCTTC.